Shown below are 18 T cell receptor beta chains from a single sample sequenced in a study of vaccination effects on CD4 cells after COVID-19. Their recognized antigens are unknown. Before sequencing took place, the ViraFEST assay used viral peptide pools to expand antigen-specific CD4+ T cells. Once cultured for 9 to 11 days, the cells underwent separation to obtain CD4+ T cells. Sometime from March through December 2020, the person acquired a SARS-CoV-2 infection that PCR confirmed. Repertoires were generated with immunoSEQ multiplex PCR, while TCRdb's copy carries only in-frame clones and drops some. The table includes tens of thousands of clones, around 78% detected once. The material sequenced was CD4+ T cells from PBMCs cultured with a peptide pool, taken before COVID-19 vaccination. The receptors come from a human donor who had a prior SARS-CoV-2 infection.

This chain joins TRBV3-1 (or the pseudogene TRBV3-2) and TRBJ1-2, with 8 bases fitting TRBD1. Germline V gene data show CDR1 as LGHDT and CDR2 as YNNKEL (reference sequence). The V and J ends lost 0 bases and 4 bases, in that order; junction bases with no gene match: 13. The CDR3 totals 18 residues. The CDR3 DNA reads as TGTGCCAGCAGCCAAGATCGGCCAGGGGGCGGCAGAGGCTATGGCTACACCTTC. Protein: CASSQDRPGGGRGYGYTF.

The chain employs TRBV19 and TRBJ2-7; TRBD1 aligns across 7 bases. CDR3 length: 15 amino acids. Losses at the gene ends were 3 bases for V and 3 bases for J; bases not matched to a gene: 8. In germline, CDR1 is LNHDA, CDR2 SQIVND (reference sequence). The CDR3 reads CASSMAPTGFYEQYF. CDR3 in DNA: TGTGCCAGTAGTATGGCCCCGACAGGGTTCTACGAGCAGTACTTC.

V is TRBV2 and J is TRBJ1-4, with TRBD1 as a possible D gene (5 bases). CDR1 is SNHLY and CDR2 is FYNNEI in the germline V gene. The CDR3 spans 14 residues. V shed 0 bases and J shed 8 bases, with 10 bases lying between them. The CDR3 spells CASSEAQGWEKLFF. CDR3 coding DNA: TGTGCCAGCAGTGAAGCCCAGGGATGGGAAAAACTGTTTTTT.

The chain employs TRBV5-8 and TRBJ1-1; D remains ambiguous. Looked up from germline, CDR1 is SGHTS and CDR2 is YDEGEE. This CDR3 is built from 14 residues. V dropped 5 bases and J dropped 2 bases, with 13 bases sitting between them. Here the CDR3 DNA reads TGTGCCAGCAGTTACAACGAAGGTAACACTGAAGCTTTCTTT. Translating it yields CASSYNEGNTEAFF.

The chain couples TRBV5-1 to TRBJ1-1, with D hard to call. Trimming stripped 2 bases from V and 5 bases from J, with 7 bases between. Germline CDR1 and CDR2: SGHRS and YFSETQ. The CDR3 contains 12 residues. DNA of the CDR3: TGCGCCAGCAGCTTCTTTGGGACTGAAGCTTTCTTT. Its protein is CASSFFGTEAFF. Drawing the rest from reference TRBV5-1 and TRBJ1-1, the complete variable domain is KAGVTQTPRYLIKTRGQQVTLSCSPISGHRSVSWYQQTPGQGLQFLFEYFSETQRNKGNFPGRFSGRQFSNSRSEMNVSTLELGDSALYLCASSFFGTEAFFGQGTRLTVV.

The chain combines TRBV6-1 with TRBJ1-2, with D maybe TRBD1 (5 bases). CDR1 MNHNS and CDR2 SASEGT come from the germline V gene. CDR3 length equals 13 residues. V shed 8 bases and J shed 1 base, with 11 bases lying between them. CDR3 protein: CASSRQINYGYTF. In DNA, the CDR3 is TGTGCCAGCTCCCGACAGATTAACTATGGCTACACCTTC.

The chain couples TRBV3-1 (or the pseudogene TRBV3-2) to TRBJ2-3; TRBD1 is a possible D gene (5 bases). V lost 8 bases, J lost 5 bases, and 14 bases lay in between. This CDR3 is built from 13 residues. From germline, CDR1 is LGHDT and CDR2 YNNKEL (reference sequence). In nucleotides, the CDR3 is TGTGCCAGCTCCAGGGCCCCGGAAGATACGCAGTATTTT. Translating it yields CASSRAPEDTQYF.

The V call is TRBV11-2, the J call TRBJ2-7; D is uncertain. The CDR3 runs to 12 residues. Trimming pared 1 base from V and 6 bases from J, leaving 7 bases between. Germline lookup yields CDR1 SGHAT and CDR2 FQNNGV. CDR3 in DNA: TGTGCCAGCAGCTTAGGAGTCCCCGAGCAGTACTTC. This translates into CASSLGVPEQYF.

This chain uses TRBV4-3 with TRBJ2-5; no definite D call. CDR3 size: 14 residues. The germline V gene encodes CDR1 LGHNA and CDR2 YSLEER. V was clipped by 0 bases and J by 4 bases, with 9 bases between them. CDR3: CASSQDWVAETQYF. Here the CDR3 DNA reads TGCGCCAGCAGCCAAGACTGGGTGGCAGAGACCCAGTACTTC.

This chain connects TRBV9 to TRBJ2-7; D uncertain. Looked up from germline, CDR1 is SGDLS and CDR2 is YYNGEE. V shed 0 bases and J shed 7 bases, with 17 bases lying between them. The CDR3 spans 15 residues. CDR3 in DNA: TGTGCCAGCAGCGTAGGGGCCTCCGGGTTTCAGGAGCAGTACTTC. Protein sequence: CASSVGASGFQEQYF. Using reference TRBV9 and TRBJ2-7 for the parts outside the CDR3, the full variable domain is DSGVTQTPKHLITATGQRVTLRCSPRSGDLSVYWYQQSLDQGLQFLIQYYNGEERAKGNILERFSAQQFPDLHSELNLSSLELGDSALYFCASSVGASGFQEQYFGPGTRLTVT.

The genes are TRBV19 and TRBJ2-2; 7 bases match TRBD2. Trimming removed 3 bases from V and 6 bases from J; junction bases left unmatched: 7. In germline, CDR1 is LNHDA, CDR2 SQIVND (reference sequence). This CDR3 is built from 15 residues. CDR3 amino acids: CASSINGGIAGELFF. CDR3 DNA: TGTGCCAGTAGTATTAACGGGGGGATCGCCGGGGAGCTGTTTTTT. Variable domain in full (rest from reference TRBV19 and TRBJ2-2): DGGITQSPKYLFRKEGQNVTLSCEQNLNHDAMYWYRQDPGQGLRLIYYSQIVNDFQKGDIAEGYSVSREKKESFPLTVTSAQKNPTAFYLCASSINGGIAGELFFGEGSRLTVL.

Here the CDR3 reads CASQGGRNYGYTF. DNA of the CDR3: TGTGCCAGCCAAGGGGGTAGGAACTATGGCTACACCTTC. The V call is TRBV12-3 or TRBV12-4, the J call TRBJ1-2; weak D call: TRBD1 (6 bases). V was shortened by 8 bases and J by 2 bases, with 12 bases between the two germline ends. The CDR3 spans 13 residues.

This clone was seen only a few times. The CDR3 sequence: CASSSKRNTGELFF. The CDR3, as DNA: TGTGCCAGCAGCTCAAAGCGGAACACCGGGGAGCTGTTTTTT. This chain connects TRBV7-9 to TRBJ2-2; D is unresolved. CDR3 size: 14 residues. With 4 bases removed from V and 1 base from J, the gap between germline ends came to 7 bases. Germline V lookup: CDR1 SEHNR, CDR2 FQNEAQ (reference sequence).

The V gene is TRBV12-5, the J gene TRBJ2-3, with a tentative D call TRBD2 (6 bases). Trimming removed 3 bases at V and 6 bases at J, with 10 bases between. Germline V gene lookup returns CDR1 LGHNT and CDR2 FRNRAP. The CDR3 consists of 13 residues. The CDR3 DNA sequence: TGTGCTAGTGGTTTTGCGGGACTCGATACGCAGTATTTT. Its translation is CASGFAGLDTQYF.

This chain connects TRBV11-3 to TRBJ1-5; D not certain. Trimming stripped 0 bases from V and 6 bases from J, with 6 bases between. The CDR3 is 13 residues long. Germline V gene lookup returns CDR1 SGHNT and CDR2 YENEEA. Here the CDR3 reads CASSLDVSQPQHF. The CDR3, as DNA: TGTGCCAGCAGCTTAGATGTTTCTCAGCCCCAGCATTTT.

The chain links TRBV21-1 to TRBJ1-3; the table's D gene call, TRBD1, was not cross checked with the DNA. TRBV21-1 is a pseudogene locus. This CDR3 spans 18 amino acids. CDR3 sequence: CASSKGQGKSEAGNTIYF. In DNA, the CDR3 is TGTGCCAGCAGCAAAGGACAGGGTAAATCCGAAGCTGGAAACACCATATATTTT.

This chain connects TRBV18 to TRBJ2-3; 12 bases align to TRBD1. CDR3 length: 16 amino acids. V lost 1 base, J lost 4 bases, and 3 bases stayed unmatched. Looked up from germline, CDR1 is KGHSH and CDR2 is LQKENI. For the CDR3, the DNA is TGTGCCAGCTCACCACTAGGGACAGGGGGCGCAGATACGCAGTATTTT. It encodes CASSPLGTGGADTQYF. Combining the CDR3 with reference TRBV18 and TRBJ2-3 gives the whole variable domain NAGVMQNPRHLVRRRGQEARLRCSPMKGHSHVYWYRQLPEEGLKFMVYLQKENIIDESGMPKERFSAEFPKEGPSILRIQQVVRGDSAAYFCASSPLGTGGADTQYFGPGTRLTVL.

This chain connects TRBV5-4 to TRBJ1-5; D gene unclear. V lost 0 bases and J 4 bases, leaving 5 bases between the germline ends. Germline CDR1 and CDR2: SGHNT and YYREEE (reference sequence). This CDR3 contains 13 residues. CDR3 amino acids: CASSLEVNQPQHF. The CDR3, as DNA: TGTGCCAGCAGCTTGGAAGTTAATCAGCCCCAGCATTTT.